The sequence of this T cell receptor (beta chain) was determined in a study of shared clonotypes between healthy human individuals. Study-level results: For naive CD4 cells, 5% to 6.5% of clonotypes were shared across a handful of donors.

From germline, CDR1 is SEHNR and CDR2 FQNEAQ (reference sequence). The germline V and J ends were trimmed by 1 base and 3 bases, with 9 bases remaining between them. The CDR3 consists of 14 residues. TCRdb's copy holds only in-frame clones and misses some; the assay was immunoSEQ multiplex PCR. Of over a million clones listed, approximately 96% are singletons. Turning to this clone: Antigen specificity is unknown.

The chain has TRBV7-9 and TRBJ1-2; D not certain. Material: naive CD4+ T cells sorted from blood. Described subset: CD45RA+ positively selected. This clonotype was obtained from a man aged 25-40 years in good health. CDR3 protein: CASSLVADYYGYTF. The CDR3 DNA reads TGTGCCAGCAGCTTAGTTGCAGACTACTATGGCTACACCTTC. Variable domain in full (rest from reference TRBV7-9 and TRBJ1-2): DTGVSQNPRHKITKRGQNVTFRCDPISEHNRLYWYRQTLGQGPEFLTYFQNEAQLEKSRLLSDRFSAERPKGSFSTLEIQRTEQGDSAMYLCASSLVADYYGYTFGSGTRLTVV.